This T cell receptor beta chain originates from a study of CD8+CD57+ T cells in acquired aplastic anemia. On the study more broadly: The study obtained an average of around 3.4 ug of DNA from sorted CD4+ and CD8+ cells.

TCR beta VDJ and CDR3 were profiled, and genomic DNA was the template. In TCRdb, the reads were re-called with MiXCR into one record per CDR3 protein. The sample includes about 180,000 distinct CDR3 sequences, over 40% of them seen just once. By flow cytometry, patients selected for sequencing had shown an expansion of CD8+CD57+ cells. Prior therapy had not been administered to any patient at the time of blood sampling. The sample was sorted CD4+, CD8+, or CD8+CD57+ T cells (not recorded which) from PBMCs. This receptor was taken from a human donor with aplastic anemia.

The DNA for the CDR3 is TGTGCCAGCAGTTTTCCCGCCCGACAGGCGAGTAATGTCTACACCTTC. Amino acids: CASSFPARQASNVYTF. J is TRBJ1-2 and V is TRBV6-5; D possibly corresponds to TRBD1 (6 bases). Deletions cut 4 bases from V and 10 bases from J, with 25 bases between. This CDR3 region has 16 residues. Germline V lookup: CDR1 MNHEY, CDR2 SVGAGI.